This is a list of T cell receptor beta chains from one sample in a study of shared clonotypes between healthy human individuals. Sequencing was performed with immunoSEQ multiplex PCR; in TCRdb, only in-frame clones are kept and a portion is missing. Of 2 million to 2.5 million clones listed, over 90% were seen once; the top ten hold 0.39%. Sequencing was performed on naive CD4+ T cells from PBMCs. These TCRs come from a man younger than 30 in good health. Some clones in this sample may be carry-over from other donors' samples. Both conserved end residues are part of each CDR3. D genes are given only for firm matches. The size of a clone is reported for some rows only, either as once, few or many, or as a class for expanded clones.

V gene,D gene,clone size,J gene,CDR3 DNA,CDR3 protein
TRBV29-1,.,.,TRBJ1-2,TGCAGCGTTACCCGACCCGGGGGTGGCTACACCTTC,CSVTRPGGGYTF
TRBV10-3,TRBD1,.,TRBJ1-1,TGTGCCATCAAAAGGGGGCTAATATCTGAAGCTTTCTTT,CAIKRGLISEAFF
TRBV5-8,.,.,TRBJ1-2,TGTGCCAGCAGCTTGAATCGAAACTATGGCTACACCTTC,CASSLNRNYGYTF
TRBV6-1,.,.,TRBJ1-5,TGTGCCAGCAGGGGCCCCAATCAGCCCCAGCATTTT,CASRGPNQPQHF
TRBV6-5,.,.,TRBJ2-5,TGTGCCAGCAGTTACTCTCGTTCAGAGACCCAGTACTTC,CASSYSRSETQYF
TRBV5-1,.,once,TRBJ2-5,TGCGCCAGCAGCCCCAACCAAGAGACCCAGTACTTC,CASSPNQETQYF
TRBV5-1,.,.,TRBJ2-7,TGCGCCAGCAGCTTGGCGTCAGGGGTGGCCTACGAGCAGTACTTC,CASSLASGVAYEQYF
TRBV9,.,.,TRBJ2-5,TGTGCCAGCAGCTTCCGAGTAGGTGAGACCCAGTACTTC,CASSFRVGETQYF
TRBV5-1,TRBD2,.,TRBJ2-1,TGCGCCAGCAGCTCCGCGGGAGGAGATTACAATGAGCAGTTCTTC,CASSSAGGDYNEQFF
TRBV6-6,TRBD2,.,TRBJ2-7,TGTGCCAGCAGCTTGCTAGCGGGAGGCTCCTACGAGCAGTACTTC,CASSLLAGGSYEQYF
TRBV10-3,TRBD2,once,TRBJ2-1,TGTGCCATCAGTGAGCAAGGGACTAGCGGGAGGGTCGGTGAGCAGTTCTTC,CAISEQGTSGRVGEQFF
TRBV14,.,.,TRBJ2-3,TGTGCCAGCGCCGGGGTCACAGATACGCAGTATTTT,CASAGVTDTQYF
TRBV7-9,.,.,TRBJ2-2,TGTGCCAGCAGCCAAGACGGGCCGGCCAAGGACGGGAACACCGGGGAGCTGTTTTTT,CASSQDGPAKDGNTGELFF
TRBV7-3,TRBD1,.,TRBJ1-2,TGTGCCAGCAGCACAGGGGCAGAACTCACCTTC,CASSTGAELTF
TRBV5-6,.,.,TRBJ1-5,TGTGCCAGCAGCTTCGGCCTCAATCAGCCCCAGCATTTT,CASSFGLNQPQHF
TRBV28,.,.,TRBJ1-1,TGTGCCAGCAGGTTCCGGGACCGGGATCTCTCGGGAGCTTTCTTT,CASRFRDRDLSGAFF